The present entry profiles one TCR beta chain with its context. This clonotype was seen at least ten times. Its cognate antigen has yet to be identified. The input lacks base qualities; no much larger clone sits a single base away. Sequencer: Illumina HiSeq 1500. TCRdb reanalyzed the raw reads on its own, using fastp at Q25 for trimming and MiXCR for clone calling, and kept in-frame beta chains. When rows share a CDR3 protein, they turn into one entry using the most common DNA and genes. This sample comprises around 530,000 distinct CDR3 sequences, approximately 25% of them detected only once. The top ten hold approximately 13% of the sample. The source of the sample is a study of T cell repertoires in cytomegalovirus infection (dated by TCRdb to the late 2010s). Study-wide context: Because public TCR beta signatures pointed to carriage of CMV infection together with the matching HLA type, the HLA type of each donor mattered for the analysis. Study-wide findings and limitations: The ex vivo response was dominated by HLA-C-restricted CMV-specific TCR beta clonotypes, which also provided the single most frequent clonotype in two of eight donors. In both this cohort and an independent cohort of several hundred donors, the cumulative frequency of public TCR beta family members distinguished carriers of CMV infection plus the relevant HLA type.

Trimming takes 7 bases off V and 6 bases off J; junction bases not matched to a gene: 14. The germline V gene sets CDR1 to SGHVS and CDR2 to FQNEAQ. The CDR3 runs 17 residues from the cysteine to the phenylalanine. This entry keeps only the CDR3 DNA: 51 bases, framed from base 1. Here the chain combines TRBV7-8 and TRBJ2-1; the central 11 bases match TRBD2. The specimen was PBMCs. This receptor was identified in a human donor in good health (CMV status not recorded). Some clones in this sample may be carry-over from other donors' samples. This receptor carries the CDR3 CASTVRVGGLAGNEQFF. The nucleotides read TGTGCCAGCACCGTCAGAGTGGGAGGACTAGCGGGCAATGAGCAGTTCTTC.